These T cell receptor beta chains were read from a single sample in a study of vaccination and CD4 T cells after COVID-19. These receptors' targets are unknown. One entry per CDR3 protein results from TCRdb running MiXCR on the PCR reads. The table shows about 3,300 distinct CDR3 sequences, with 45% to 55% occurring only once. Sample: CD4+ T cells from blood, cultured in vitro. All receptors come from a human donor who had recovered from COVID-19. Both conserved end residues are part of each CDR3. D genes are given only for firm matches. The listing skips clone size in some rows; elsewhere it reads once, few, many or a size class.

CDR3 DNA	CDR3 protein	D gene	clone size	J gene	V gene
TGTGCCAGCAGCCGGATGGGGGAGGGGGCAAACATTCAGTACTTC	CASSRMGEGANIQYF	-	-	TRBJ2-4	TRBV5-6
TGTGCCAGCAGTTACTCCAGCGGGCTAAGCACAGATACGCAGTATTTT	CASSYSSGLSTDTQYF	-	-	TRBJ2-3	TRBV6-5
TGTGCCAGGGGCGAGCAGTACTTC	CARGEQYF	-	-	TRBJ2-7	TRBV7-9
TGCAGTGCTAGAGATCAAAGGCAGGGGACCCAAGAGACCCAGTACTTC	CSARDQRQGTQETQYF	-	-	TRBJ2-5	TRBV20-1
TGCAGTGCTAGCTCGGGAGATCAGCCCCAGCATTTT	CSASSGDQPQHF	-	few	TRBJ1-5	TRBV20-1
TGCAGCGGGGGCGGGACGCTCTTGCCAGATACGCAGTATTTT	CSGGGTLLPDTQYF	-	-	TRBJ2-3	TRBV29-1
TGTGCCAGTAGTATAGATCCTCGACAGAAACTGTTTTTT	CASSIDPRQKLFF	-	-	TRBJ1-4	TRBV19
TGTGCCACCAGTGACCCTGGGACAGGGCGAGCTTTCTTT	CATSDPGTGRAFF	TRBD1	-	TRBJ1-1	TRBV24-1
TGTGCCAGCAGCCAGTCCCGGGACAACAATCAGCCCCAGCATTTT	CASSQSRDNNQPQHF	-	few	TRBJ1-5	TRBV7-8
TGTGCCAGCAGTGAATCGGGGTTGTTTGGCTACACCTTC	CASSESGLFGYTF	-	-	TRBJ1-2	TRBV6-1
TGTGCCAGTAGTCAAGCCCGGCTGGAGACCCAGTACTTC	CASSQARLETQYF	-	-	TRBJ2-5	TRBV19
TGTGCCTGGAGGGCCACGGACAGGGGAGGACGTTCACCCCTCCACTTT	CAWRATDRGGRSPLHF	TRBD1	-	TRBJ1-6	TRBV30
TGTGCCAGCAGCTTAGGACCTGGGGAAAACTATGGCTACACCTTC	CASSLGPGENYGYTF	-	-	TRBJ1-2	TRBV7-2
TGCGCCAGCAGTGAGTCACCCAGCGGGGGTACGCAGTATTTT	CASSESPSGGTQYF	TRBD2	-	TRBJ2-3	TRBV10-1
TGTGCCAGCAGCCCCCGGGGGGCCTTTGATTACACCTTC	CASSPRGAFDYTF	-	large	TRBJ1-2	TRBV6-1
TGTGCCAGCAGCCCACTCGCAGGGCTAGCAACGGCAGATACGCAGTATTTT	CASSPLAGLATADTQYF	-	once	TRBJ2-3	TRBV11-2
TGTGCCACCAGCAGTGGTTTAACAGGGGTGACAGATACGCAGTATTTT	CATSSGLTGVTDTQYF	TRBD1	few	TRBJ2-3	TRBV15
TGTGCCAGCAGCTTTAAGTGGGGGGCGAACACTGAAGCTTTCTTT	CASSFKWGANTEAFF	-	-	TRBJ1-1	TRBV7-2
TGTGCCAGCAGCGATAGCGGGAGGGCCCCAGAGACCCAGTACTTC	CASSDSGRAPETQYF	TRBD2	-	TRBJ2-5	TRBV9
TGTGCCAGCGCGCTGGCCCAGGAGACCCAGTACTTC	CASALAQETQYF	-	-	TRBJ2-5	TRBV6-1
TGCGCCAGCAGCCCATCGCCCCCCTCCTACGAGCAGTACTTC	CASSPSPPSYEQYF	-	-	TRBJ2-7	TRBV5-1
TGTGCCACCAGTGATCCTTTAGCGGATACGCAGTATTTT	CATSDPLADTQYF	-	-	TRBJ2-3	TRBV24-1
TGTGCCTGGAGTGTACGGGGGGGCACTGAAGCTTTCTTT	CAWSVRGGTEAFF	-	-	TRBJ1-1	TRBV30
TGTGCCACCAGTGACCACGCGAACACCGGGGAGCTGTTTTTT	CATSDHANTGELFF	-	-	TRBJ2-2	TRBV24-1
TGTGCCAGCAGCTTAGATGGTAGCGGGGCTGGAGATACGCAGTATTTT	CASSLDGSGAGDTQYF	TRBD2	-	TRBJ2-3	TRBV11-2
TGTGCCAGCAGCCATTTTGGTAGCGGGAGGGCCGATGAGCAGTTCTTC	CASSHFGSGRADEQFF	TRBD2	-	TRBJ2-1	TRBV14
TGCGCCAGCAGCCCCACTAGCGGGTCCTACAATGAGCAGTTCTTC	CASSPTSGSYNEQFF	TRBD2	large	TRBJ2-1	TRBV5-1
TGTGCCAGCAGCTTTGGAGCTGGGACGGAAGTTGGGCAGCAGTACTTC	CASSFGAGTEVGQQYF	-	few	TRBJ2-7	TRBV7-9
TGTGCCAGCAAGGGCACAGGGGGGAATTCACCCCTCCACTTT	CASKGTGGNSPLHF	TRBD1	-	TRBJ1-6	TRBV25-1
TGTGCCAGCAGCTTCCTTAGCGGGGGCCGACAAGAGACCCAGTACTTC	CASSFLSGGRQETQYF	TRBD2	few	TRBJ2-5	TRBV7-9
TGTGCCAGCAGTCGTCTCGGGACAGGGGGCTATGGCTACACCTTC	CASSRLGTGGYGYTF	TRBD1	-	TRBJ1-2	TRBV27
TGTGCCAGCAGTTCGGCAGGGGATTACGGGACCCAGTACTTC	CASSSAGDYGTQYF	-	few	TRBJ2-5	TRBV6-5
TGCAGTGCCGTCGGACAGGCCGGTGAGCAGTTCTTC	CSAVGQAGEQFF	TRBD1	-	TRBJ2-1	TRBV20-1
TGCAGTGCCACTCGACAGGGTTTGACGGAGAGCAATCAGCCCCAGCATTTT	CSATRQGLTESNQPQHF	TRBD1	few	TRBJ1-5	TRBV20-1
TGTGCCATCAGTGATTCCTCCTTTGGACAACCTAACTATGGCTACACCTTC	CAISDSSFGQPNYGYTF	-	-	TRBJ1-2	TRBV10-3
TGTGCCCAAAAGGGGCAGGGCAGCCCTGGGGCCAACGTCCTGACTTTC	CAQKGQGSPGANVLTF	-	large	TRBJ2-6	TRBV15
TGCAGTGCTAGAGAGCTAGCGGGGTACAATGAGCAGTTCTTC	CSARELAGYNEQFF	TRBD2	few	TRBJ2-1	TRBV20-1
TGTGCCAGCAGTGCCCAATACGAGCAGTACTTC	CASSAQYEQYF	-	few	TRBJ2-7	TRBV6-1
TGTGCCAGCAGTGCTCGGTTAGCCAAAAACATTCAGTACTTC	CASSARLAKNIQYF	-	-	TRBJ2-4	TRBV2
TGTGCCAGCCAAGTTTGGCAGGGTCTGTTTTCCTATGGCTACACCTTC	CASQVWQGLFSYGYTF	-	-	TRBJ1-2	TRBV12-3/TRBV12-4
TGTGCCAGCAGTCCGCAAGTAGGGGGATATGAGCAGTTCTTC	CASSPQVGGYEQFF	-	-	TRBJ2-1	TRBV6-1
TGTGCCAGCAGCCAAGAGGCGGGGTCCTATGGCTACACCTTC	CASSQEAGSYGYTF	-	-	TRBJ1-2	TRBV4-2
TGTGCCACCAGTGATTCCGGGACAGGGCACTATGGCTACACCTTC	CATSDSGTGHYGYTF	TRBD1	-	TRBJ1-2	TRBV24-1
TGCGCCAGCAGCTTAAGCGCGGATAGCGGGGAGCAGTACTTC	CASSLSADSGEQYF	TRBD2	-	TRBJ2-7	TRBV5-1
TGTGCCAGCAGCGATATCGGGAGAAACACAGATACGCAGTATTTT	CASSDIGRNTDTQYF	-	medium-sized	TRBJ2-3	TRBV7-9